Each of the 22 T cell receptor beta chains below was sequenced from the same sample in a study of T cell clones after liver transplantation. Using immunoSEQ multiplex PCR, the repertoire was profiled, and TCRdb retains in-frame clones only, with some absent. The table shows some 110,000 clones, with around four fifths occurring only once. Sequences were derived from CD4+ T cells from blood, sampled before liver transplant. All receptors come from a human donor who received a liver transplant.

The gene calls are TRBV7-3 and TRBJ2-7; D remains ambiguous. Germline lookup yields CDR1 SGHTA and CDR2 FQGTGA. The CDR3 totals 14 residues. Between the trimmed V and J ends, which lost 2 bases and 7 bases, there was a span of 15 bases. CDR3 sequence (DNA): TGTGCCAGCAGCTTAGACCTCAGGTCTAGGGAGCAGTACTTC. Translation gives CASSLDLRSREQYF.

The chain has TRBV15 and TRBJ1-4; TRBD1 matches 7 bases. Looked up from germline, CDR1 is LNHNV and CDR2 is YYDKDF (reference sequence). V was clipped by 5 bases and J by 8 bases; unmatched bases: 5. The CDR3 sequence is 13 residues long. CDR3 coding DNA: TGTGCCACCAGCGGAGGGACAGCCGAAAAACTGTTTTTT. Encoded protein: CATSGGTAEKLFF.

The chain joins TRBV2 to TRBJ1-5, with D perhaps matching TRBD1 (6 bases). The germline V gene encodes CDR1 SNHLY and CDR2 FYNNEI. This CDR3 region has 15 residues. V lost 5 bases, J lost 4 bases, and 15 bases lay in between. The CDR3, as DNA: TGTGCCAGCAGTCGGGACACCCGGGGGAATCAGCCCCAGCATTTT. This translates into CASSRDTRGNQPQHF.

This chain connects TRBV10-3 to TRBJ1-1; D is perhaps TRBD1 (5 bases). Per the germline V gene, CDR1 is ENHRY and CDR2 is SYGVKD. Trimming removed 4 bases from V and 4 bases from J, with 13 bases in between. This CDR3 region has 14 residues. CDR3 region: CAISAGGTSTEAFF. As DNA, the CDR3 is TGTGCCATCAGTGCTGGGGGTACAAGCACTGAAGCTTTCTTT.

The V and J genes are TRBV4-1 and TRBJ2-2, with D perhaps matching TRBD1 (6 bases). The germline V gene has CDR1 MGHRA and CDR2 YSYEKL. The length of the CDR3 is 18 residues. Deletions cut 1 base from V and 4 bases from J, with 19 bases between. The CDR3 DNA follows: TGCGCCAGCAGCCAAGGATTGGGTACAGGGTCAGCCACCGGGGAGCTGTTTTTT. This codes for CASSQGLGTGSATGELFF.

This clone was seen a handful of times. The rearrangement uses TRBV29-1 and TRBJ2-1; D could derive from TRBD1 or TRBD2 (7 bases each). The CDR3 length is 13 residues. V was pared by 1 base and J by 9 bases, with 13 bases between. Per germline, CDR1 SQVTM and CDR2 ANQGSEA. CDR3 nucleotide sequence: TGCAGCGTTGAAGGGGAGGGGGCGGCTGAGCAGTTCTTC. Amino acids: CSVEGEGAAEQFF.

The V gene is TRBV9, the J gene TRBJ2-2, with D possibly called TRBD1 or TRBD2 (5 bases each). V lost 0 bases and J lost 7, with 22 bases in between. The germline gives CDR1 SGDLS, CDR2 YYNGEE. This CDR3 spans 18 amino acids. DNA for the CDR3: TGTGCCAGCAGCGTAGCTTGGGTGGGGACGAATTTCGGCGGGGAGCTGTTTTTT. Amino acid sequence: CASSVAWVGTNFGGELFF. Full variable domain (missing parts from reference TRBV9 and TRBJ2-2): DSGVTQTPKHLITATGQRVTLRCSPRSGDLSVYWYQQSLDQGLQFLIQYYNGEERAKGNILERFSAQQFPDLHSELNLSSLELGDSALYFCASSVAWVGTNFGGELFFGEGSRLTVL.

The rearrangement uses TRBV25-1 and TRBJ1-1; TRBD1 might be the D (6 bases). V shed 6 bases and J shed 0 bases, with 8 bases lying between them. This CDR3 has 13 residues. Germline V gene data show CDR1 as MGHDK and CDR2 as SYGVNS. CDR3 nucleotides: TGTGCCAGCAGAGGACAGTTGAACACTGAAGCTTTCTTT. This sequence encodes CASRGQLNTEAFF.

This sequence joins TRBV6-1 and TRBJ1-4, with TRBD1 matching over 8 bases. This CDR3 comprises 13 residues. The V gene end was trimmed by 9 bases and the J gene end by 6 bases; junction bases not matched to a gene: 6. Germline assignment: CDR1 MNHNS and CDR2 SASEGT. For the CDR3, the DNA is TGTGCCAGTCAGGGGGCGCAACATGAAAAACTGTTTTTT. Translation gives CASQGAQHEKLFF.

This chain uses TRBV7-3 with TRBJ2-7; a possible D gene is TRBD2 (5 bases). Trimming cost V 0 bases and J 5 bases, with 14 bases left between them. The germline V gene encodes CDR1 SGHTA and CDR2 FQGTGA. The CDR3 has 15 amino acids. This chain's CDR3 is CASSLTAGLRDEQYF. CDR3 nucleotide sequence: TGTGCCAGCAGCTTAACGGCGGGTTTGAGGGACGAGCAGTACTTC. The full variable domain, with the rest looked up from reference TRBV7-3 and TRBJ2-7, is GAGVSQTPSNKVTEKGKYVELRCDPISGHTALYWYRQSLGQGPEFLIYFQGTGAADDSGLPNDRFFAVRPEGSVSTLKIQRTERGDSAVYLCASSLTAGLRDEQYFGPGTRLTVT.

This chain uses TRBV15 with TRBJ2-1; no firm D call. V gave up 0 bases and J gave up 8 bases, with 8 bases separating them. Germline values: CDR1 LNHNV, CDR2 YYDKDF (reference sequence). This CDR3 region has 13 residues. For the CDR3, the DNA is TGTGCCACCAGCAGAGAATACGAATATGAGCAGTTCTTC. It is translated as CATSREYEYEQFF.

The gene calls are TRBV7-2 and TRBJ2-1; 7 bases are shared with TRBD2. Losses at the gene ends were 6 bases for V and 6 bases for J; bases not matched to a gene: 11. This CDR3 comprises 15 residues. Germline-derived CDR1 and CDR2 are SGHTA and FQGNSA. CDR3 loop: CASRIRERDPNEQFF. CDR3 sequence (DNA): TGTGCCAGCAGAATACGAGAGCGGGATCCCAATGAGCAGTTCTTC. The full variable domain, completed using reference TRBV7-2 and TRBJ2-1, is GAGVSQSPSNKVTEKGKDVELRCDPISGHTALYWYRQSLGQGLEFLIYFQGNSAPDKSGLPSDRFSAERTGGSVSTLTIQRTQQEDSAVYLCASRIRERDPNEQFFGPGTRLTVL.

The V call is TRBV11-2, the J call TRBJ2-5; D possibly corresponds to TRBD1 (6 bases). Between the trimmed V and J ends, which lost 5 bases and 5 bases, there was a span of 15 bases. The length of the CDR3 is 14 residues. CDR1 is SGHAT and CDR2 is FQNNGV in the germline V gene. For the CDR3, the DNA is TGTGCCAGCAGCCTGGGGGCGCCGCCCGAGACCCAGTACTTC. Its translation: CASSLGAPPETQYF.

This clone was found a few times. The rearrangement uses TRBV19 and TRBJ2-5; 12 positions match TRBD2. Germline V gene sequence: CDR1 LNHDA, CDR2 SQIVND (reference sequence). The CDR3 runs 21 residues. J was trimmed by 1 base and V by 3 bases; bases with no gene match: 18. This CDR3 reads CASSIRPTSGSATPRQETQYF. The CDR3 bases are TGTGCCAGTAGTATCCGACCGACTAGCGGGAGTGCCACCCCCCGCCAAGAGACCCAGTACTTC.

The chain carries TRBV2 and TRBJ2-3; 8 nucleotides match TRBD2. J gave up 4 bases and V 5 bases, and 11 bases lay outside the gene matches. The CDR3 length is 16 residues. Looked up from germline, CDR1 is SNHLY and CDR2 is FYNNEI. The CDR3, as DNA: TGTGCCAGCAGTATGCTCAGCGGGAGCCGGGCAGATACGCAGTATTTT. It is translated as CASSMLSGSRADTQYF.

The chain combines TRBV6-5 with TRBJ1-5; no definite D call. In germline, CDR1 is MNHEY, CDR2 SVGAGI. The CDR3 has 15 amino acids. The V gene lost 5 bases and the J gene lost 0 bases, with 11 bases spanning the gap. CDR3 in amino acids: CASSPVPVSNQPQHF. DNA of the CDR3: TGTGCCAGCAGTCCAGTCCCCGTTAGCAATCAGCCCCAGCATTTT.

The J gene is TRBJ1-2, the V gene TRBV5-4; D unclear. The V and J ends lost 6 bases and 4 bases respectively, with 16 bases between them. The CDR3 is 14 amino acids. CDR1 and CDR2 (germline): SGHNT, YYREEE (reference sequence). CDR3 loop: CASTDTLGGYGYTF. The CDR3 nucleotides read TGTGCCAGCACTGACACTCTCGGTGGCTATGGCTACACCTTC. Variable domain in full (rest from reference TRBV5-4 and TRBJ1-2): ETGVTQSPTHLIKTRGQQVTLRCSSQSGHNTVSWYQQALGQGPQFIFQYYREEENGRGNFPPRFSGLQFPNYSSELNVNALELDDSALYLCASTDTLGGYGYTFGSGTRLTVV.

The rearrangement uses TRBV5-4 and TRBJ2-1; TRBD2 matches at 10 bases. This CDR3 is 16 amino acids long. Germline V lookup: CDR1 SGHNT, CDR2 YYREEE (reference sequence). V lost 6 bases and J lost 0; bases outside the gene matches: 6. This chain's CDR3 is CASNSGRARSYNEQFF. The CDR3, as DNA: TGTGCCAGCAACAGCGGGAGGGCTCGCTCCTACAATGAGCAGTTCTTC. Combining the CDR3 with reference TRBV5-4 and TRBJ2-1 gives the whole variable domain ETGVTQSPTHLIKTRGQQVTLRCSSQSGHNTVSWYQQALGQGPQFIFQYYREEENGRGNFPPRFSGLQFPNYSSELNVNALELDDSALYLCASNSGRARSYNEQFFGPGTRLTVL.

DNA for the CDR3: TGTGCCAGCAGCTTACGGGTGGAGACCCAGTACTTC. Its protein product is CASSLRVETQYF. The V and J genes are TRBV7-9 and TRBJ2-5; D is uncertain. Germline values: CDR1 SEHNR, CDR2 FQNEAQ (reference sequence). V lost 2 bases, J lost 5 bases, and 6 bases lay in between. The CDR3 sequence is 12 residues long.

This sequence joins TRBV4-3 and TRBJ1-2, with D maybe TRBD1 (6 bases). The V end was cut by 0 bases, the J end by 8 bases, with 22 bases between. The CDR3 extends over 17 amino acids. Germline V gene lookup returns CDR1 LGHNA and CDR2 YSLEER. The chain's CDR3 is CASSQEVSTPGAEGYTF. Here the CDR3 DNA reads TGCGCCAGCAGCCAAGAAGTTTCTACGCCGGGGGCGGAGGGCTACACCTTC.

The chain combines TRBV10-1 with TRBJ2-7, with 9 positions matching TRBD1. The CDR3 sequence is 16 residues long. The germline CDR1 and CDR2 sequences are WNHNN and SYGVQD (reference sequence). The V gene end was trimmed by 2 bases and the J gene end by 2 bases; junction bases not matched to a gene: 7. CDR3 DNA: TGCGCCAGCAGTGAGAGACGCCGGACAGGGGCCTACGAGCAGTACTTC. This translates into CASSERRRTGAYEQYF.

The gene calls are TRBV19 and TRBJ2-7, with TRBD2 as a possible D gene (7 bases). The CDR3 covers 13 residues. The germline V gene encodes CDR1 LNHDA and CDR2 SQIVND (reference sequence). V gave up 4 bases and J gave up 3 bases, with 10 bases separating them. CDR3 DNA sequence: TGTGCCAGTAGTAGCGGGGGCCGCTACGAGCAGTACTTC. Residues: CASSSGGRYEQYF.